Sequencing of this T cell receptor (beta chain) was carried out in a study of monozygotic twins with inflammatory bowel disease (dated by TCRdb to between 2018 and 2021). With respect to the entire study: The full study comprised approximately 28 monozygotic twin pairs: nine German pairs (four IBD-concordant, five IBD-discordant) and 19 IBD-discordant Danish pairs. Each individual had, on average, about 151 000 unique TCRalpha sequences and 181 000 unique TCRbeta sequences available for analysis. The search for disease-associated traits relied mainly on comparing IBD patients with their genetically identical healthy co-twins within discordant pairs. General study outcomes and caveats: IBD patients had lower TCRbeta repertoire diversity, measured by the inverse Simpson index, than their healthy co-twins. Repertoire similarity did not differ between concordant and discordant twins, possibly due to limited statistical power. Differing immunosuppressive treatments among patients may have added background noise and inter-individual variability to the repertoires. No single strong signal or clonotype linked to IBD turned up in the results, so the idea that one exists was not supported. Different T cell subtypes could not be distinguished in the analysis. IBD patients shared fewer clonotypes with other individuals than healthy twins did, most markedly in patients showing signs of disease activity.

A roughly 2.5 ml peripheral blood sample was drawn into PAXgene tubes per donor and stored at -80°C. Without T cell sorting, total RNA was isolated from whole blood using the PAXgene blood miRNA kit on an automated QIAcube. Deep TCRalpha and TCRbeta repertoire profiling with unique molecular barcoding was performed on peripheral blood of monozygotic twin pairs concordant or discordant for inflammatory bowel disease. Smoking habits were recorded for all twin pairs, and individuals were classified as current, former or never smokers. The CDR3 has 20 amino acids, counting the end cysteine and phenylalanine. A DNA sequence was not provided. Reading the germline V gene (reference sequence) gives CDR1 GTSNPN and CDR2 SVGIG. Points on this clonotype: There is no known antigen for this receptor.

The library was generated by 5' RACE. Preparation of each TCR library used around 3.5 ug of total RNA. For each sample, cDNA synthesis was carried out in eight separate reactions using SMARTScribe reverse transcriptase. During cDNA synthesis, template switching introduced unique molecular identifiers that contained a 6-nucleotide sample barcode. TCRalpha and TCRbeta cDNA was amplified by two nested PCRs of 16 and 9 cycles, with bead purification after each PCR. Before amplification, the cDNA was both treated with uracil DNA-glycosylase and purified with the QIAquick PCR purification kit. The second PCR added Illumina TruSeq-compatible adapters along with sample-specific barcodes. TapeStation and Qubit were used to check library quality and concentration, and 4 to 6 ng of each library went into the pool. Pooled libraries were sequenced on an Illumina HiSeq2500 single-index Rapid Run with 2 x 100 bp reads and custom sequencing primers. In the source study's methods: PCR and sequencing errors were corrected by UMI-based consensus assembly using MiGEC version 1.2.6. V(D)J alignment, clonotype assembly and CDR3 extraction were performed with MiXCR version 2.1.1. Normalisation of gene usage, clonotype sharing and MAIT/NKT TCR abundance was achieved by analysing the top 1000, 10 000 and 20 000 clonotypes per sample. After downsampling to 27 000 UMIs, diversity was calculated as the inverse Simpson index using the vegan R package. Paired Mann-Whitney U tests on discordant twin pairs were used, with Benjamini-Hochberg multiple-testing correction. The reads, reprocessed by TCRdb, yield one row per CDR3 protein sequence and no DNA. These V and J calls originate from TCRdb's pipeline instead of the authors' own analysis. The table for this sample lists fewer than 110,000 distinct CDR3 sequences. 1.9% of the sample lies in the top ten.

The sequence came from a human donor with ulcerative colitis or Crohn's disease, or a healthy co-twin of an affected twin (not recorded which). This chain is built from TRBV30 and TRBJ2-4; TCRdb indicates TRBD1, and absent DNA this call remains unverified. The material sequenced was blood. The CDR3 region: CAWSLSPWDREILAKNIQYF.